Below, 6 T cell receptor beta chains from the same sample are listed, as sequenced in a study of blood T cells in healthy people across ages. Combining a sample-barcoded 5' primer with a J-beta primer mix, a second PCR ran for roughly 7 to 11 cycles. TCRdb ran MiXCR on the 5' RACE reads and lists one entry per CDR3 protein. In the table there are 900,000 to 950,000 distinct CDR3 sequences, almost 30% of which are singletons. The same data also contributed to another study, on T cells of mothers and their children.

The sample comprised blood. All receptors come from a woman in her 40s in good health.

This clonotype was seen many times. The chain recombines TRBV25-1 with TRBJ1-2; no clear D. This CDR3 spans 13 amino acids. Germline V CDR1 and CDR2: MGHDK, SYGVNS. Trimming stripped 3 bases from V and 2 bases from J, with 7 bases between. CDR3 nucleotides: TGTGCCAGCAGTGAGACCGCGAACTATGGCTACACCTTC. Protein: CASSETANYGYTF.

V usage is TRBV3-1 and J usage is TRBJ2-4; 7 bases map to TRBD1. Germline lookup yields CDR1 LGHDT and CDR2 YNNKEL (reference sequence). This CDR3 has 14 amino acids. Trimming at V came to 0 bases and at J to 13 bases, leaving 9 bases not matched to a gene. CDR3 DNA: TGTGCCAGCAGCCAAGATGTTCTGACAGGGCTACAGTACTTC. Residues: CASSQDVLTGLQYF.

The V and J genes are TRBV12-3 or TRBV12-4 and TRBJ1-1; D gene uncertain. This CDR3 is 12 amino acids long. The V gene lost 5 bases and the J gene lost 6 bases, with 10 bases spanning the gap. The CDR3 loop is CASSPRGPEAFF. Written as DNA, the CDR3 is TGTGCCAGCAGTCCCCGAGGCCCTGAAGCTTTCTTT.

The V call is TRBV20-1, the J call TRBJ2-3; TRBD2 agrees at 9 bases. The V gene end was trimmed by 3 bases and the J gene end by 4 bases; junction bases not matched to a gene: 5. The CDR3 length is 14 residues. Germline assignment: CDR1 DFQATT and CDR2 SNEGSKA (reference sequence). CDR3 nucleotides: TGCAGTGCTAGCCCGGGACTAGCAGCAGATACGCAGTATTTT. Its protein is CSASPGLAADTQYF.

This clonotype was detected a few times. This sequence joins TRBV28 and TRBJ1-5, with D perhaps matching TRBD1 (6 bases). V was pared by 5 bases and J by 5 bases, with 16 bases between. There are 15 residues in the CDR3. Germline CDR1 reads MDHEN; CDR2 reads SYDVKM. CDR3: CASSRAGDVDQPQHF. The DNA for the CDR3 is TGTGCCAGCAGTCGAGCAGGGGACGTGGATCAGCCCCAGCATTTT.

The sample holds many counts of this clonotype. This chain links TRBV6-4 with TRBJ2-1; possible D gene TRBD1, 6 bases. The V end lost 2 bases, the J end lost 3 bases, and 11 bases lay between the germline ends. Germline V CDR1 and CDR2: MRHNA, SNTAGT. The length of the CDR3 is 15 residues. CDR3 region: CASSDGRQDYNEQFF. Here the CDR3 DNA reads TGTGCCAGCAGTGACGGGAGACAGGACTACAATGAGCAGTTCTTC.